The subject of this entry is one TCR beta chain. TCRbeta libraries were built with three rounds of nested PCR, modified from ARM-PCR. One entry per CDR3 protein results from TCRdb running MiXCR on the multiplex PCR reads. In the table there are about 98,000 distinct CDR3 sequences, 80% of which are singletons. RNA was extracted from bulk tissue without any cell sorting. The normal lung tissue was taken more than 3 cm from the tumor edge. These data come from a study of tumor and adjacent non-tumor tissue in lung cancer. There are 16 residues in the CDR3. CDR1 SGHRS and CDR2 YFSETQ come from the germline V gene. J gave up 2 bases and V 6 bases, and 9 bases lay outside the gene matches.

Sequencing input: distant non-tumor lung tissue. This sequence originates from a man aged 60 to 69 with small cell lung cancer. The J gene is TRBJ1-3, the V gene TRBV5-1, with 9 bases fitting TRBD1. CDR3 coding DNA: TGCGCCAGCAACGTTGCCGGGACAGGGCCTGGAAACACCATATATTTT. As protein: CASNVAGTGPGNTIYF.